This T cell receptor beta chain was documented in a study of patients and donors after allogeneic stem cell transplantation. Each CDR3 protein is one row after TCRdb ran MiXCR on the RT-PCR reads. Of roughly 880,000 distinct CDR3 sequences in the sample, over 15% were seen once. This clonotype was found many times. The receptor's source is a human donor who was either an allogeneic HSCT recipient or a stem cell or donor lymphocyte infusion donor (not recorded which). It is not recorded whose cells these are; they may come from a transplant donor. Sequencing used blood, either unsorted or a sorted T cell fraction (not recorded which).

CDR3: CAMTSSRTGVTYEQYF. The CDR3 region has the DNA TGTGCCATGACGTCCTCAAGGACAGGTGTCACCTACGAGCAGTACTTC. The V and J genes are TRBV10-3 and TRBJ2-7; TRBD1 matches at 7 bases. This CDR3 spans 16 amino acids. V was clipped by 9 bases and J by 2 bases; unmatched bases: 16. CDR1 and CDR2 (germline): ENHRY, SYGVKD.